This TCR beta chain appears in the sequencing data of a study of graft-versus-host responses after intestinal transplantation. Overall study results and limits: GvH clones turned up in recipient marrow; some had shown up first in ileum or blood.

Notes on this clone: Its target is not known.

TCRdb keeps only in-frame clones here, not all; method: immunoSEQ multiplex PCR. Among about 64,000 clones listed, roughly 89% were seen once. This CDR3 spans 14 amino acids. Germline CDR1 SGHKS, CDR2 YYEKEE (reference sequence). With V trimmed by 0 bases and J by 14 bases, 8 bases remained unmatched. The chain recombines TRBV5-5 with TRBJ2-2, with 9 bases identical to TRBD1. The material was bone marrow, obtained around 720 days after intestinal transplantation. The receptor was derived from a human patient who received an intestinal transplant, so some T cells may come from the graft donor. CDR3 sequence (DNA): TGTGCCAGCAGCTTGGGGGAACAGGGGGCGATACTGTTTTTT. Amino acid sequence: CASSLGEQGAILFF. Full variable domain (missing parts from reference TRBV5-5 and TRBJ2-2): DAGVTQSPTHLIKTRGQQVTLRCSPISGHKSVSWYQQVLGQGPQFIFQYYEKEERGRGNFPDRFSARQFPNYSSELNVNALLLGDSALYLCASSLGEQGAILFFGEGSRLTVL.